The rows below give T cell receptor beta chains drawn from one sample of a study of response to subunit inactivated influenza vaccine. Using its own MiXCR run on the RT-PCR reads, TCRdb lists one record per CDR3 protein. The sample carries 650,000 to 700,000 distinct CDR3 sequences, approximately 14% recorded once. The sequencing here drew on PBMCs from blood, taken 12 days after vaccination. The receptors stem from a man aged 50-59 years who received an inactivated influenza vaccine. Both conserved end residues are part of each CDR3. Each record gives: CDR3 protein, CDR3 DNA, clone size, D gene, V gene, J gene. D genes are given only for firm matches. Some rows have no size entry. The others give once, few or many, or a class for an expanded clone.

CASSAQGTFGHEQYF	TGTGCCAGCAGCGCACAGGGGACGTTCGGACACGAGCAGTACTTC	few	TRBD1	TRBV6-2/TRBV6-3	TRBJ2-7
CASSDSRGFEKLFF	TGTGCCAGCAGTGATTCCAGGGGGTTTGAAAAACTGTTTTTT	NA	TRBD1	TRBV6-1	TRBJ1-4
CATSRHTGVNSPLHF	TGTGCCACCAGCAGGCATACAGGAGTTAATTCACCCCTCCACTTT	NA	NA	TRBV15	TRBJ1-6
CSALGGNQPQHF	TGCAGCGCACTAGGGGGCAATCAGCCCCAGCATTTT	many	NA	TRBV20-1	TRBJ1-5
CASSLISGGSTDTQYF	TGCGCCAGCAGCTTGATTAGCGGGGGATCCACAGATACGCAGTATTTT	NA	TRBD2	TRBV5-1	TRBJ2-3
CSARAGGPFQETQYF	TGCAGTGCTAGAGCGGGAGGGCCTTTCCAAGAGACCCAGTACTTC	NA	TRBD2	TRBV20-1	TRBJ2-5
CASSHTRGDEKLFF	TGCGCCAGCAGCCATACAAGGGGAGATGAAAAACTGTTTTTT	few	NA	TRBV4-3	TRBJ1-4
CASSLLGGYNEQFF	TGTGCCAGCAGTTTATTAGGGGGCTACAATGAGCAGTTCTTC	many	NA	TRBV5-1	TRBJ2-1
CASSPGHGTYTDTQYF	TGTGCCAGCAGTCCGGGTCATGGGACGTACACAGATACGCAGTATTTT	few	NA	TRBV28	TRBJ2-3
CASSDAGPGLNTQYF	TGTGCCAGCAGCGACGCCGGACCCGGACTCAATACGCAGTATTTT	few	NA	TRBV7-9	TRBJ2-3
CASTVEAAEKLFF	TGTGCCAGCACCGTCGAGGCAGCTGAAAAACTGTTTTTT	many	NA	TRBV28	TRBJ1-4
CASSSSSGQGSGQFF	TGTGCCAGCAGCTCCTCGTCGGGACAGGGGTCTGGGCAGTTCTTC	few	TRBD1	TRBV7-2	TRBJ2-1
CASSGVNRDHEQYF	TGTGCCAGCAGCGGGGTAAACAGGGACCACGAGCAGTACTTC	many	NA	TRBV11-2	TRBJ2-7
CASSLQRLTGANVLTF	TGTGCCAGCAGCTTACAGAGGCTAACTGGGGCCAACGTCCTGACTTTC	few	NA	TRBV11-2	TRBJ2-6
CASSMLWTALAKNIQYF	TGTGCCAGTAGTATGCTCTGGACAGCCCTAGCCAAAAACATTCAGTACTTC	NA	NA	TRBV19	TRBJ2-4
CAILRERSGELFF	TGTGCCATCTTGCGGGAGCGGAGCGGGGAGCTGTTTTTT	few	TRBD2	TRBV10-3	TRBJ2-2
CASSPMTSGRAYEQYF	TGTGCCAGCAGCCCCATGACTAGCGGGAGGGCCTACGAGCAGTACTTC	few	TRBD2	TRBV6-1	TRBJ2-7
CSAWTDSADTQYF	TGCAGTGCTTGGACCGACAGTGCAGATACGCAGTATTTT	NA	NA	TRBV20-1	TRBJ2-3
CASSLQQAGYTF	TGTGCCAGCAGTTTACAACAGGCTGGCTACACCTTC	NA	NA	TRBV12-3/TRBV12-4	TRBJ1-2
CASSPGLVFGELFF	TGTGCCAGCAGCCCCGGACTAGTTTTTGGGGAGCTGTTTTTT	NA	TRBD2	TRBV7-9	TRBJ2-2
CASSVGGVFYEQYF	TGTGCCAGCAGTGTAGGGGGCGTCTTCTACGAGCAGTACTTC	few	TRBD1	TRBV12-3/TRBV12-4	TRBJ2-7